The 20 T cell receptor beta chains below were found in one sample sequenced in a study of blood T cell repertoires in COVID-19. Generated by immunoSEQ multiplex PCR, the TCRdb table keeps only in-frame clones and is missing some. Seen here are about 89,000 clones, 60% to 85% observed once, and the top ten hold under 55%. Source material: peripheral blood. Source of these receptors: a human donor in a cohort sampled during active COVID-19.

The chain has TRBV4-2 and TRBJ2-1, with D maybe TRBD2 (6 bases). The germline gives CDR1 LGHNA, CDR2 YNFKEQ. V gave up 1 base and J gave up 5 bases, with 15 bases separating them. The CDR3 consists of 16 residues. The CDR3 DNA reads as TGTGCCAGCAGCCAAGGAACGGGAGCATGGGACAATGAGCAGTTCTTC. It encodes CASSQGTGAWDNEQFF.

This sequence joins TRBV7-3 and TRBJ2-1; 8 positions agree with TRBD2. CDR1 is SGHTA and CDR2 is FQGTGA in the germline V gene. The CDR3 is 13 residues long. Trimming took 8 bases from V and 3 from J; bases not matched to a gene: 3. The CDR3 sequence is CASGSGNYNEQFF. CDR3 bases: TGTGCCAGCGGTAGCGGGAACTACAATGAGCAGTTCTTC.

CDR3 region: CATSFRQGREKLFF. Written as DNA, the CDR3 is TGTGCCACCAGCTTTCGACAGGGACGCGAAAAACTGTTTTTT. This chain joins TRBV15 and TRBJ1-4, with 7 bases matching TRBD1. CDR1 LNHNV and CDR2 YYDKDF come from the germline V gene (reference sequence). The CDR3 has 14 residues. Trimming at V came to 5 bases and at J to 8 bases, leaving 8 bases not matched to a gene.

The CDR3 bases are TGTGCCTGGAGTGGGGGACAGGGTAATTCACCCCTCCACTTT. Its translation is CAWSGGQGNSPLHF. V gene TRBV30 combines with J gene TRBJ1-6; 9 bases are a match to TRBD1. This CDR3 region has 14 residues. Trimming cost V 1 base and J 6 bases; bases outside gene matches: 1. Germline-derived CDR1 and CDR2 are GTSNPN and SVGIG (reference sequence).

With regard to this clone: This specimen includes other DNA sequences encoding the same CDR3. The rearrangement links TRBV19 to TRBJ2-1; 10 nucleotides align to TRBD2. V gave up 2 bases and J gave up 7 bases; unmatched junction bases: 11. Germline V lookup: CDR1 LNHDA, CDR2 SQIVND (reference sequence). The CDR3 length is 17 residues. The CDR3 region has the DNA TGTGCCAGTAGTATATCTTTGTCTAGCGGGAGACGGAATGAGCAGTTCTTC. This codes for CASSISLSSGRRNEQFF.

The CDR3 loop reads CASSGQSDYGYTF. The DNA for the CDR3 is TGTGCCAGCTCCGGACAGAGTGACTATGGCTACACCTTC. The chain recombines TRBV18 with TRBJ1-2, with TRBD1 as a possible D gene (6 bases). The CDR3 is 13 residues long. CDR1 is KGHSH, CDR2 LQKENI, per germline. V lost 6 bases, J lost 3 bases, and 11 bases lay in between.

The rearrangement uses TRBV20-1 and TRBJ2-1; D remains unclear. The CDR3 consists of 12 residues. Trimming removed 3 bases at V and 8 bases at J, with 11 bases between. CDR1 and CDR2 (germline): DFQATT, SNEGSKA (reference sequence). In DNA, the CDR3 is TGCAGTGCTAGTTCAGCAGGCTATGAGCAGTTCTTC. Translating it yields CSASSAGYEQFF.

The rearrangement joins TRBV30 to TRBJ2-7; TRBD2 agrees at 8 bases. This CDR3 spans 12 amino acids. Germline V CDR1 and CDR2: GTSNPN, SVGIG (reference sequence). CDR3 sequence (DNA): TGTGCTACGATCCGGGAGGGCTACGAGCAGTACTTC. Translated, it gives CATIREGYEQYF.

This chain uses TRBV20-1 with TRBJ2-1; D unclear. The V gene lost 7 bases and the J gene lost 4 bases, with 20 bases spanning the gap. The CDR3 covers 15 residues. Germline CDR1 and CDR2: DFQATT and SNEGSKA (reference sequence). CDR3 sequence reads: CSVSPLTRNYNEQFF. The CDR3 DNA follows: TGCAGTGTTAGTCCCCTCACTCGAAATTACAATGAGCAGTTCTTC.

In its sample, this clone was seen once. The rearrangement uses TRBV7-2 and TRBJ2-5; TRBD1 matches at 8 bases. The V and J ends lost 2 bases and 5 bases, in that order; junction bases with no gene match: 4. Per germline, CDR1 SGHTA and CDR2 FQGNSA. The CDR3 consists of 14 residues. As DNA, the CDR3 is TGTGCCAGCAGCTTACAGGGGGCTCGGGAGACCCAGTACTTC. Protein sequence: CASSLQGARETQYF.

The DNA for the CDR3 is TGTGCCAGCAGCCGCGAACCAACAGGGGGCCTTGGCTACACCTTC. Translation: CASSREPTGGLGYTF. The gene calls are TRBV4-2 and TRBJ1-2; 9 nucleotides line up with TRBD1. The germline V gene has CDR1 LGHNA and CDR2 YNFKEQ. V shed 4 bases, J shed 7 bases, and the junction held 10 bases outside the gene matches. The CDR3 length is 15 residues.

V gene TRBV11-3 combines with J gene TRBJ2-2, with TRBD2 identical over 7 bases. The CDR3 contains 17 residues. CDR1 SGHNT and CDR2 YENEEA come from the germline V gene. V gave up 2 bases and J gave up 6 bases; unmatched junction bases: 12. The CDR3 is CASSLRLAGESSGELFF. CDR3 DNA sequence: TGTGCCAGCAGCTTACGTTTGGCGGGAGAAAGTTCCGGGGAGCTGTTTTTT.

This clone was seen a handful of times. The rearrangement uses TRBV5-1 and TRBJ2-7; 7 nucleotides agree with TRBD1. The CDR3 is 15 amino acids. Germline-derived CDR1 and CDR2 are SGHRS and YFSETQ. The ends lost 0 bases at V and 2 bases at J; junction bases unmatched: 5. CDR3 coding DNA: TGCGCCAGCAGCTTGGTAGGCACAGGGGCCTACGAGCAGTACTTC. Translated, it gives CASSLVGTGAYEQYF.

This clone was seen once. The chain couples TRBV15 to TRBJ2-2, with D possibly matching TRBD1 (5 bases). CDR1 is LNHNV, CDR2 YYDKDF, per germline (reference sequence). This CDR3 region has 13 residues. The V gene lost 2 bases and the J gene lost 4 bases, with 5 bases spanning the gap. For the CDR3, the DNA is TGTGCCACCAGCAGACAGGGCACCGGGGAGCTGTTTTTT. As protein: CATSRQGTGELFF.

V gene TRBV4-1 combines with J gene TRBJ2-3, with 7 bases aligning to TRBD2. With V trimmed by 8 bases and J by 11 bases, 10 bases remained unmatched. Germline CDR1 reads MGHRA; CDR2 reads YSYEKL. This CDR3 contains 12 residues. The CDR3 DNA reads TGCGCCAGCGCCGGCGCGGGAGAGGTGCAGTATTTT. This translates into CASAGAGEVQYF.

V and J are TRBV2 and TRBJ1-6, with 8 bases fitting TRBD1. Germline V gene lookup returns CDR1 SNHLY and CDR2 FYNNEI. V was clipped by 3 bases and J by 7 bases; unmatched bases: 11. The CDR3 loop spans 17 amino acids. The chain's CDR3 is CASSDRGPEVGNSPLHF. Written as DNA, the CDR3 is TGTGCCAGCAGTGACAGGGGGCCGGAGGTTGGCAATTCACCCCTCCACTTT.

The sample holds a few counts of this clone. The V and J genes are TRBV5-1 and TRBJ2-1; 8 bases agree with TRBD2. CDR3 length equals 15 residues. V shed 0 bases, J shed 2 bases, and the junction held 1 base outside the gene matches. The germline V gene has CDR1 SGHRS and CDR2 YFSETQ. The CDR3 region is CASSLVAGTYNEQFF. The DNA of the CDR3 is TGCGCCAGCAGCTTGGTAGCGGGGACCTACAATGAGCAGTTCTTC. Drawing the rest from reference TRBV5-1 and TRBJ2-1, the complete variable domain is KAGVTQTPRYLIKTRGQQVTLSCSPISGHRSVSWYQQTPGQGLQFLFEYFSETQRNKGNFPGRFSGRQFSNSRSEMNVSTLELGDSALYLCASSLVAGTYNEQFFGPGTRLTVL.

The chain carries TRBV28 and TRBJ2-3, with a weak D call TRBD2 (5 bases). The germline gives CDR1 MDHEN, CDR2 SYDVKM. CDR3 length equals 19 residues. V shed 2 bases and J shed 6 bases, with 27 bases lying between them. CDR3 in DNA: TGTGCCAGCAGTTTAACCCGCCCACCCCCCAATCGGGGATCTGATACGCAGTATTTT. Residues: CASSLTRPPPNRGSDTQYF.

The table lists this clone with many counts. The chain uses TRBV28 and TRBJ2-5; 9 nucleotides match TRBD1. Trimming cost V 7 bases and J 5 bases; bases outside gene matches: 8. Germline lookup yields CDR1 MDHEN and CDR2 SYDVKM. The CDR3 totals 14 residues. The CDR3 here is CASTPQGAGETQYF. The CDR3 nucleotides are TGTGCCAGCACCCCACAGGGGGCGGGTGAGACCCAGTACTTC.

CDR3 protein: CASSLSLAGDEEFF. CDR3 coding DNA: TGTGCCAGCAGCTTATCCCTAGCGGGAGATGAAGAGTTCTTC. The chain uses TRBV7-2 and TRBJ2-1; 10 bases are a match to TRBD2. The CDR3 runs 14 residues. Germline assignment: CDR1 SGHTA and CDR2 FQGNSA. The J segment lost 14 bases and the V segment lost 2 bases, leaving 9 bases of the junction unmatched.